The rows below give T cell receptor beta chains drawn from one sample of a study of human T cells and chemical hapten exposure. TCRdb re-analysed the RACE reads in MiXCR, keeping a single row per CDR3 protein. The repertoire has 75,000 to 90,000 distinct CDR3 sequences, roughly 10% of them found once; the top ten carry more than 4%. Sample: whole blood, taken in connection with sensitization to the hapten diphenylcyclopropenone (DPC). The receptors stem from a woman between 45 and 65 years old with alopecia areata. Some clones in this sample may be carry-over from other donors' samples. The CDR3 runs from the conserved cysteine through the conserved F or W. The order of the fields is clone size, D gene, V gene, J gene, CDR3 protein, CDR3 DNA. A D gene is named only where the DNA matches it firmly. The size of a clone is reported for some rows only, either as once, few or many, or as a class for expanded clones.

few	-	TRBV20-1	TRBJ2-5	CSARGGQIQETQYF	TGCAGTGCTAGAGGTGGCCAGATACAAGAGACCCAGTACTTC
few	TRBD2	TRBV28	TRBJ2-2	CASRRLAFPGELFF	TGTGCCAGCAGGAGACTAGCTTTTCCCGGGGAGCTGTTTTTT
few	TRBD1	TRBV28	TRBJ1-2	CASTDRAYGYTF	TGTGCCAGCACCGACAGGGCCTATGGCTACACCTTC
many	-	TRBV27	TRBJ1-3	CASRAGGTGNTIYF	TGTGCCAGCCGCGCAGGAGGGACTGGAAACACCATATATTTT
few	-	TRBV2	TRBJ2-7	CASRPTQAGEQYF	TGTGCCAGCAGGCCGACACAGGCAGGGGAGCAGTACTTC
-	TRBD1	TRBV28	TRBJ1-1	CASSFVRDREAFF	TGTGCCAGCAGTTTCGTCCGGGACAGAGAAGCTTTCTTT
many	TRBD1	TRBV9	TRBJ2-1	CASSLRSDRVNEQFF	TGTGCCAGCAGCCTCCGGTCGGACAGGGTCAATGAGCAGTTCTTC
many	-	TRBV6-1	TRBJ1-1	CASPTPGGGEAFF	TGTGCCAGCCCGACACCGGGGGGCGGGGAGGCTTTCTTT
-	TRBD2	TRBV6-6	TRBJ2-2	CASSPIAGGDTGELFF	TGTGCCAGCAGTCCTATAGCGGGCGGGGATACCGGGGAGCTGTTTTTT
-	-	TRBV6-1	TRBJ1-2	CASSEPARDYTF	TGTGCCAGCAGTGAACCGGCCCGAGACTACACCTTC
few	TRBD1	TRBV7-9	TRBJ2-5	CASSLPYLRDRETQYF	TGTGCCAGCAGCCTACCTTACCTCAGGGACAGAGAGACCCAGTACTTC
many	-	TRBV18	TRBJ1-2	CASSPSLARGSYGYTF	TGTGCCAGCTCACCAAGTCTGGCTCGCGGGAGCTATGGCTACACCTTC
many	TRBD1	TRBV5-6	TRBJ2-4	CASSFRDRNIQYF	TGTGCCAGCAGCTTCCGGGACAGAAACATTCAGTACTTC
many	-	TRBV5-6	TRBJ1-1	CASSFSDRRTEAFF	TGTGCCAGCAGCTTTTCCGACAGGCGGACTGAAGCTTTCTTT
many	-	TRBV7-2	TRBJ2-5	CASSPKRSLKTLREKETQYF	TGTGCCAGCAGCCCTAAAAGATCCCTAAAGACGCTTAGGGAGAAGGAGACCCAGTACTTC
few	-	TRBV12-3/TRBV12-4	TRBJ1-1	CASSLETDNTEAFF	TGTGCCAGCAGTTTGGAGACAGACAACACTGAAGCTTTCTTT
many	-	TRBV29-1	TRBJ2-1	CSVEVTSYNEQFF	TGCAGCGTTGAAGTAACCAGTTACAATGAGCAGTTCTTC
many	-	TRBV27	TRBJ2-7	CASSIGRGPFSEQYF	TGTGCCAGCAGTATCGGTCGGGGTCCCTTTTCCGAGCAGTACTTC
many	-	TRBV12-3/TRBV12-4	TRBJ1-6	CASRRSGVYNSPLHF	TGTGCCAGCAGGCGGTCGGGGGTCTATAATTCACCCCTCCACTTT
few	TRBD1	TRBV18	TRBJ1-5	CASSPKSGTGGDQPQHF	TGTGCCAGCTCACCGAAGAGTGGAACAGGGGGCGATCAGCCCCAGCATTTT
many	TRBD2	TRBV7-9	TRBJ2-1	CASSLDVGTSGAQFF	TGTGCCAGCAGCTTAGATGTGGGGACTAGCGGAGCGCAGTTCTTC
many	-	TRBV29-1	TRBJ2-3	CSVEAASGTDTQYF	TGCAGCGTTGAAGCGGCTAGCGGCACAGATACGCAGTATTTT
many	TRBD1	TRBV12-3/TRBV12-4	TRBJ1-6	CASSSGTGVSPLHF	TGTGCCAGCAGTTCCGGGACAGGGGTTTCACCCCTCCACTTT
few	-	TRBV28	TRBJ2-2	CASWTGLGTGELFF	TGTGCCAGTTGGACCGGGTTGGGCACCGGGGAGCTGTTTTTT
-	TRBD1	TRBV11-3	TRBJ2-2	CASSSITGANTGELFF	TGTGCCAGCAGCTCTATTACAGGGGCGAACACCGGGGAGCTGTTTTTT
many	-	TRBV2	TRBJ1-6	CASTAYSPLHF	TGTGCCAGCACGGCTTATTCACCCCTCCACTTT
many	-	TRBV4-1	TRBJ1-5	CASSQDLGGHQPQHF	TGCGCCAGCAGCCAAGATCTCGGTGGGCATCAGCCCCAGCATTTT
many	TRBD1	TRBV5-1	TRBJ2-7	CASSPGQGFYEQYF	TGCGCCAGCAGCCCAGGACAGGGTTTCTACGAGCAGTACTTC
many	TRBD1	TRBV7-9	TRBJ2-2	CASSLRGRTGELFF	TGTGCCAGCAGCTTAAGGGGGCGTACCGGGGAGCTGTTTTTT
many	TRBD2	TRBV11-2	TRBJ2-7	CASSLGPLAGGSEQYF	TGTGCCAGCAGCTTGGGCCCGCTAGCGGGAGGTTCCGAGCAGTACTTC
-	-	TRBV5-1	TRBJ2-2	CASSLAVVDSAGELFF	TGCGCCAGCAGCTTGGCCGTAGTAGACTCGGCCGGGGAGCTGTTTTTT
-	TRBD2	TRBV7-9	TRBJ2-3	CASSSGTSGDTQYF	TGTGCCAGCAGCTCCGGGACTAGCGGAGATACGCAGTATTTT
many	-	TRBV14	TRBJ1-6	CASSQAGKGVWNSPLHF	TGTGCCAGCAGCCAGGCAGGGAAGGGTGTATGGAATTCACCCCTCCACTTT
-	-	TRBV28	TRBJ2-7	CASRLGYREQYF	TGTGCCAGCAGACTTGGCTATCGGGAGCAGTACTTC
-	TRBD2	TRBV20-1	TRBJ2-5	CSARELSSGSWETQYF	TGCAGTGCTAGAGAGTTGTCTAGCGGGAGTTGGGAGACCCAGTACTTC
-	TRBD2	TRBV6-5	TRBJ2-6	CASSVGTSAPMTGANVLTF	TGTGCCAGCAGCGTGGGGACTAGCGCTCCCATGACTGGGGCCAACGTCCTGACTTTC
-	-	TRBV7-9	TRBJ2-7	CASSKGETDEQYF	TGTGCCAGCAGCAAGGGCGAGACGGACGAGCAGTACTTC
many	-	TRBV5-4	TRBJ1-2	CASSLEGNYGYTF	TGTGCCAGCAGCTTGGAGGGGAACTATGGCTACACCTTC
many	TRBD2	TRBV7-9	TRBJ2-5	CASSLGLAGSTQYF	TGTGCCAGCAGCTTAGGGCTAGCGGGCTCTACCCAGTACTTC
few	TRBD1	TRBV20-1	TRBJ1-5	CSASMGQGGNQPQHF	TGCAGTGCTAGTATGGGACAGGGTGGCAATCAGCCCCAGCATTTT
-	TRBD2	TRBV7-2	TRBJ2-3	CASSLYGGRAYEDTQYF	TGTGCCAGCAGCTTATACGGCGGGAGGGCATACGAAGATACGCAGTATTTT
-	-	TRBV28	TRBJ1-1	CASYLTGLNTEAFF	TGTGCCAGCTACCTGACAGGACTTAACACTGAAGCTTTCTTT
-	TRBD1	TRBV6-4	TRBJ1-2	CASSEGTGGEVYGYTF	TGTGCCAGCAGTGAGGGGACAGGGGGCGAGGTCTATGGCTACACCTTC
few	TRBD1	TRBV24-1	TRBJ2-1	CATSDHLQGAYNEQFF	TGTGCCACCAGTGATCACTTACAGGGGGCTTACAATGAGCAGTTCTTC
many	-	TRBV7-2	TRBJ2-1	CASSAGYYNEQFF	TGTGCCAGCAGCGCCGGGTACTACAATGAGCAGTTCTTC